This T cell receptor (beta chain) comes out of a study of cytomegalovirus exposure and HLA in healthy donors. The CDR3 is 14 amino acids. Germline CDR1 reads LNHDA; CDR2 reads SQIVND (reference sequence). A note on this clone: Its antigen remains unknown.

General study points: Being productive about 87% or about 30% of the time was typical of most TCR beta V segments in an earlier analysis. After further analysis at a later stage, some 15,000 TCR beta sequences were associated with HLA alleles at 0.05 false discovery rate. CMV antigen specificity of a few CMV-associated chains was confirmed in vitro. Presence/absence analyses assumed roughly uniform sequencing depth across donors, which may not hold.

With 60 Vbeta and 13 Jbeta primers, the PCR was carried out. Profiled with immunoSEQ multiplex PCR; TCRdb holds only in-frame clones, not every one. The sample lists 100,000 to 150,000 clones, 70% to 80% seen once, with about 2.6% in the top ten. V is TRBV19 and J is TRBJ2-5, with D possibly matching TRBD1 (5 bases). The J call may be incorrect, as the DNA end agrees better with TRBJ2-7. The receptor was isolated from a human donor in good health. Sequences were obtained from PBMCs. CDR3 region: CASSMRGHSYEQYF. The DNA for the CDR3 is TGTGCCAGTAGTATGCGAGGACACTCCTACGAGCAGTACTTC.